Below are 23 T cell receptor beta chains sequenced from a single sample in a study of neoadjuvant anti-PD-1 for oral cavity cancer. As to time point: after neoadjuvant nivolumab, at surgical resection. Data came from immunoSEQ multiplex PCR; TCRdb stores just in-frame clones and leaves some out. The table has tens of thousands of clones, 77% seen once. The sample was PBMCs, taken after nivolumab (anti-PD-1) treatment. The receptor set was obtained from a person aged 40 to 85 with oral cavity squamous cell carcinoma.

Only a few counts were recorded for this clone. This chain joins TRBV29-1 and TRBJ2-7; D might be TRBD2 (6 bases). Germline loops: CDR1 SQVTM, CDR2 ANQGSEA. V was pared by 4 bases and J by 3 bases, with 10 bases between. The CDR3 is 12 residues long. CDR3 sequence reads: CSVGPTSYEQYF. The CDR3 DNA is TGCAGCGTTGGTCCGACTAGCTACGAGCAGTACTTC.

The V and J genes are TRBV5-1 and TRBJ2-1, with 9 bases aligning to TRBD2. CDR3 length: 15 amino acids. Germline V gene lookup returns CDR1 SGHRS and CDR2 YFSETQ. J lost 1 base, V lost 3 bases, and 2 bases had no gene match. The CDR3 DNA is TGCGCCAGCAGCTCCGCGGGGGGGTCCTACAATGAGCAGTTCTTC. Amino acid sequence: CASSSAGGSYNEQFF.

This chain uses TRBV27 with TRBJ2-1; D is undetermined. V lost 7 bases to trimming and J lost 0 bases, with 13 bases between them. The length of the CDR3 is 15 residues. CDR1 and CDR2 (germline): MNHEY, SMNVEV (reference sequence). The CDR3 loop reads CASKVRHSSYNEQFF. In DNA, the CDR3 is TGTGCCAGCAAAGTGAGACACAGCTCCTACAATGAGCAGTTCTTC.

This clone was picked up a small number of times. The V and J genes are TRBV7-2 and TRBJ1-2; D is undetermined. The CDR3 contains 13 residues. Trimming cost V 1 base and J 3 bases, with 6 bases left between them. Germline values: CDR1 SGHTA, CDR2 FQGNSA. CDR3 sequence (DNA): TGTGCCAGCAGCTTAGTACAGCACTATGGCTACACCTTC. Amino acids: CASSLVQHYGYTF.

The J gene is TRBJ1-2, the V gene TRBV18, with 9 positions matching TRBD1. V trimming: 1 base; J trimming: 8 bases; junction bases outside the gene matches: 5. Germline V gene data show CDR1 as KGHSH and CDR2 as LQKENI. The CDR3 consists of 14 residues. CDR3 DNA sequence: TGTGCCAGCTCACCACGTTTAACAGGGGGCGGCTACACCTTC. This translates into CASSPRLTGGGYTF.

This clone was counted once. The CDR3 loop is CSAGQMNTEAFF. CDR3 nucleotides: TGCAGCGCGGGACAGATGAACACTGAAGCTTTCTTT. J is TRBJ1-1 and V is TRBV29-1; 7 positions agree with TRBD1. V lost 7 bases, J lost 0 bases, and 2 bases stayed unmatched. In germline, CDR1 is SQVTM, CDR2 ANQGSEA. The CDR3 covers 12 residues.

Comment on this clone: In the same sample, other DNA sequences code for this CDR3. This chain connects TRBV11-2 to TRBJ2-1; 7 nucleotides match TRBD2. This CDR3 is built from 15 residues. Germline trimming cut 1 base from V and 2 bases from J; bases unmatched to any gene: 2. CDR1 is SGHAT and CDR2 is FQNNGV in the germline V gene. This CDR3 reads CASSLGGGTYNEQFF. Here the CDR3 DNA reads TGTGCCAGCAGCTTAGGGGGGGGGACCTACAATGAGCAGTTCTTC.

This sequence joins TRBV7-9 and TRBJ1-2; D is undetermined. Germline values: CDR1 SEHNR, CDR2 FQNEAQ (reference sequence). The CDR3 runs 18 residues. V lost 6 bases, J lost 0 bases, and 23 bases lay in between. In nucleotides, the CDR3 is TGTGCCAGCAGGCCCCCCGGCCGGGTGATGCTGACTAACTATGGCTACACCTTC. Its protein product is CASRPPGRVMLTNYGYTF.

V gene TRBV19 combines with J gene TRBJ2-7; 8 bases map to TRBD2. The V and J ends lost 5 bases and 4 bases, in that order; junction bases with no gene match: 10. The CDR3 is made up of 15 amino acids. From germline, CDR1 is LNHDA and CDR2 SQIVND (reference sequence). CDR3 region: CASSPAGRGRYEQYF. The CDR3, as DNA: TGTGCCAGTAGTCCCGCCGGGAGGGGGAGGTACGAGCAGTACTTC.

V and J are TRBV10-2 and TRBJ2-3, with D perhaps TRBD2 (6 bases). Trimming took 7 bases from V and 1 from J, leaving 15 bases between them. Per the germline V gene, CDR1 is WSHSY and CDR2 is SAAADI. The CDR3 spans 15 residues. The CDR3 loop reads CASKGGVSGTDTQYF. CDR3 sequence (DNA): TGCGCCAGCAAGGGAGGTGTTTCAGGCACAGATACGCAGTATTTT.

This clone was found many times. The gene calls are TRBV2 and TRBJ1-1, with D uncertain. V lost 8 bases and J 0 bases, leaving 10 bases between the germline ends. The CDR3 is 13 amino acids. CDR1 and CDR2 (germline): SNHLY, FYNNEI. The CDR3 DNA sequence: TGTGCCAGCGGTGGTAGGGTGAACACTGAAGCTTTCTTT. It is translated as CASGGRVNTEAFF.

CDR3 protein: CASSPRQGNEAFF. The CDR3 region has the DNA TGTGCCAGCAGCCCCAGACAGGGGAATGAAGCTTTCTTT. V usage is TRBV11-3 and J usage is TRBJ1-1; TRBD1 matches 8 bases. Germline CDR1 is SGHNT and CDR2 is YENEEA. CDR3 size: 13 residues. Losses at the gene ends were 5 bases for V and 7 bases for J; bases not matched to a gene: 6.

The chain employs TRBV7-9 and TRBJ1-3, with no clear D. CDR1 and CDR2 from the germline V gene are SEHNR and FQNEAQ (reference sequence). Between the trimmed V and J ends, which lost 6 bases and 0 bases, there was a span of 6 bases. The CDR3 totals 13 residues. CDR3 sequence (DNA): TGTGCCAGCAGGTTTTTCTCTGGAAACACCATATATTTT. This translates into CASRFFSGNTIYF.

The chain carries TRBV9 and TRBJ2-5; perhaps TRBD1 as D (6 bases). With 4 bases removed from V and 0 bases from J, the gap between germline ends came to 13 bases. In germline, CDR1 is SGDLS, CDR2 YYNGEE. The CDR3 has 15 residues. The CDR3: CASSPQGTYQETQYF. CDR3 DNA sequence: TGTGCCAGCAGCCCCCAGGGGACCTACCAAGAGACCCAGTACTTC. The full variable domain, rest sourced from reference TRBV9 and TRBJ2-5, is DSGVTQTPKHLITATGQRVTLRCSPRSGDLSVYWYQQSLDQGLQFLIQYYNGEERAKGNILERFSAQQFPDLHSELNLSSLELGDSALYFCASSPQGTYQETQYFGPGTRLLVL.

The chain carries TRBV7-8 and TRBJ1-5, with 8 nucleotides matching TRBD1. Germline loops: CDR1 SGHVS, CDR2 FQNEAQ. Germline trimming cut 1 base from V and 6 bases from J; bases unmatched to any gene: 5. The CDR3 extends over 15 amino acids. The CDR3 reads CASSLGQGLRQPQHF. CDR3 DNA sequence: TGTGCCAGCAGCTTAGGACAGGGGCTTCGTCAGCCCCAGCATTTT.

V is TRBV6-6 and J is TRBJ1-5, with D maybe TRBD1 (5 bases). Germline V CDR1 and CDR2: MNHNY, SVGAGI (reference sequence). V lost 2 bases and J 3 bases, leaving 8 bases between the germline ends. This CDR3 comprises 14 residues. The CDR3 is CASSYPGTNQPQHF. In nucleotides, the CDR3 is TGTGCCAGCAGTTACCCAGGGACCAATCAGCCCCAGCATTTT.

The CDR3 DNA follows: TGTGCCAGCAGCCATGACACGTGGGAAGCTTTCTTT. Protein product: CASSHDTWEAFF. V gene TRBV14 combines with J gene TRBJ1-1, with unresolved D. Trimming took 3 bases from V and 8 from J, leaving 10 bases between them. There are 12 residues in the CDR3. Germline CDR1 is SGHDN and CDR2 is FVKESK.

This sequence joins TRBV7-2 and TRBJ2-1, with TRBD2 matching over 9 bases. Germline-derived CDR1 and CDR2 are SGHTA and FQGNSA. Germline trimming cut 1 base from V and 1 base from J; bases unmatched to any gene: 2. CDR3 size: 16 residues. CDR3 region: CASSLVSGGSYNEQFF. The DNA of the CDR3 is TGTGCCAGCAGCTTAGTTAGCGGGGGATCCTACAATGAGCAGTTCTTC.

The V and J genes are TRBV7-6 and TRBJ1-1; D may be TRBD1 (5 bases). Trimming cost V 3 bases and J 2 bases, with 22 bases left between them. Germline V gene data show CDR1 as SGHVS and CDR2 as FNYEAQ. The CDR3 is made up of 18 amino acids. The chain's CDR3 is CASSFLTPGPNINTEAFF. The CDR3 DNA reads as TGTGCCAGCAGCTTCCTAACCCCGGGACCTAATATAAACACTGAAGCTTTCTTT. Supplemented by reference TRBV7-6 and TRBJ1-1, the full variable domain reads GAGVSQSPRYKVTKRGQDVALRCDPISGHVSLYWYRQALGQGPEFLTYFNYEAQQDKSGLPNDRFSAERPEGSISTLTIQRTEQRDSAMYRCASSFLTPGPNINTEAFFGQGTRLTVV.

This sequence joins TRBV6-5 and TRBJ1-2; 8 bases are a match to TRBD1. Germline loops: CDR1 MNHEY, CDR2 SVGAGI. CDR3 length: 15 residues. V lost 6 bases to trimming and J lost 7 bases; unmatched junction nucleotides: 13. CDR3 nucleotides: TGTGCCAGCAGCGCCTTGGGGACAGGATTCTCTGGCTACACCTTC. Protein sequence: CASSALGTGFSGYTF.

V gene TRBV27 combines with J gene TRBJ1-1, with 7 nucleotides matching TRBD1. Germline V gene data show CDR1 as MNHEY and CDR2 as SMNVEV (reference sequence). CDR3 length equals 14 residues. V gave up 3 bases and J gave up 6 bases; unmatched junction bases: 7. The CDR3 DNA reads TGTGCCAGCAGTTTTGATCAGGGGGGGGCTGAAGCTTTCTTT. Translation gives CASSFDQGGAEAFF.

The chain couples TRBV12-5 to TRBJ1-1; the D gene is possibly TRBD1 (5 bases). Trimming pared 5 bases from V and 3 bases from J, leaving 16 bases between. Germline values: CDR1 LGHNT, CDR2 FRNRAP. The CDR3 spans 15 residues. The CDR3 sequence is CASGPGLLGDTEAFF. Here the CDR3 DNA reads TGTGCTAGTGGTCCAGGACTCTTGGGGGACACTGAAGCTTTCTTT.

In its sample, this clone was seen a few times. Other DNA variants within this sample encode the same CDR3. CDR3 in amino acids: CASSSPGGANQPQHF. Here the CDR3 DNA reads TGTGCCAGCTCTTCACCAGGGGGCGCCAATCAGCCCCAGCATTTT. The chain joins TRBV28 to TRBJ1-5; 8 bases align to TRBD1. The CDR3 totals 15 residues. Losses at the gene ends were 8 bases for V and 3 bases for J; bases not matched to a gene: 9. The germline gives CDR1 MDHEN, CDR2 SYDVKM.